The T cell receptor (beta chain) described here comes from a study of T cells expressing NK-cell markers. Across the whole study: From sorted CD3+CD56+NKG2C+, CD3+CD56+NKG2C- and CD3+CD56-NKG2C+ T cells came the TCR beta repertoires. HCMV seropositivity characterized most of the eight sequenced donors, and seronegativity one.

Study-wide findings and caveats: The same clonotypes also predominated in the CD3+CD56-NKG2C+ fraction of several donors.

A remark on this clonotype: Its target is not known.

This CDR3 is 17 amino acids long. Germline loops: CDR1 LGHNT, CDR2 FRNRAP. TCRdb reprocessed the 5' RACE reads and reports one entry per CDR3 protein, with no DNA. The sample has a few hundred thousand distinct CDR3 sequences. The source material was blood T cells: a sorted CD56 or NKG2C T cell subset, CD4+ or CD8+ T cells, or bulk PBMC T cells (not recorded which). The clonotype comes from a woman aged 45-65 years in good health. V usage is TRBV12-5 and J usage is TRBJ2-7; TCRdb names TRBD1, which stays unverified in the absence of DNA. The CDR3 spells CASGLVRWGSTSYEQYF. The full variable domain, with the rest looked up from reference TRBV12-5 and TRBJ2-7, is DARVTQTPRHKVTEMGQEVTMRCQPILGHNTVFWYRQTMMQGLELLAYFRNRAPLDDSGMPKDRFSAEMPDATLATLKIQPSEPRDSAVYFCASGLVRWGSTSYEQYFGPGTRLTVT.